Reported below is one T cell receptor beta chain. These data come from a study of OX40 agonist ivuxolimab in advanced cancers. This CDR3 comprises 15 residues. Per germline, CDR1 LNHNV and CDR2 YYDKDF (reference sequence). Deletions cut 0 bases from V and 3 bases from J, with 11 bases between. Produced via immunoSEQ multiplex PCR; TCRdb's table is partial and in-frame only. The sample has about 35,000 clones; approximately 81% are singletons. This clonotype was obtained from an adult with an advanced solid tumor such as melanoma, head and neck, liver or kidney cancer. The chain uses TRBV15 and TRBJ2-5; D is unclear. Sequencing used CD4+ or CD8+ T cells sorted from blood, obtained in a trial of the OX40 agonist ivuxolimab. The CDR3 spells CATSRDLHEEETQYF. DNA for the CDR3: TGTGCCACCAGCAGAGATTTGCACGAGGAAGAGACCCAGTACTTC.